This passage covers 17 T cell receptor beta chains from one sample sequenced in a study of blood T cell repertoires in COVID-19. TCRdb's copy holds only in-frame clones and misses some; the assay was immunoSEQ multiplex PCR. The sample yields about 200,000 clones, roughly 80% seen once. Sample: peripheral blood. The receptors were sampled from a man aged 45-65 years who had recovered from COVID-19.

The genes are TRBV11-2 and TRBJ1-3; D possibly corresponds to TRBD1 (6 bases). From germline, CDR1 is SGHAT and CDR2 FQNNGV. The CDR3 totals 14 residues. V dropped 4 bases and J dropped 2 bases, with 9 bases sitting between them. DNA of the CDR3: TGTGCCAGCAGCTACTCAGGGGCTGGAAACACCATATATTTT. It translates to CASSYSGAGNTIYF.

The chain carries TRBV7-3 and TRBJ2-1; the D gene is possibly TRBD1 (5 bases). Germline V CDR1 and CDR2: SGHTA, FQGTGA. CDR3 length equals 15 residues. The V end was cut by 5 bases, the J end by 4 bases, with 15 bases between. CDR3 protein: CASSAQGDRYNEQFF. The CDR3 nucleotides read TGTGCCAGCAGCGCACAAGGAGACAGATACAATGAGCAGTTCTTC.

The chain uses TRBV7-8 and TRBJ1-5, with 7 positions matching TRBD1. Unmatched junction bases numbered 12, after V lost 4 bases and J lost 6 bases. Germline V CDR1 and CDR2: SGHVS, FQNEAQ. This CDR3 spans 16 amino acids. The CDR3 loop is CASSSNRDSGGQPQHF. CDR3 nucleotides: TGTGCCAGCAGCTCGAACCGGGACAGTGGAGGTCAGCCCCAGCATTTT.

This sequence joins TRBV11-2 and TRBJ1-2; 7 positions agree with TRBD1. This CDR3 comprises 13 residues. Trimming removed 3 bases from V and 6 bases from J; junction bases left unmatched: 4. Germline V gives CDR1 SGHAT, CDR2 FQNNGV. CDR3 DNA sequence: TGTGCCAGCAGCTTCAGCAGGGGGGATGGCTACACCTTC. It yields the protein CASSFSRGDGYTF.

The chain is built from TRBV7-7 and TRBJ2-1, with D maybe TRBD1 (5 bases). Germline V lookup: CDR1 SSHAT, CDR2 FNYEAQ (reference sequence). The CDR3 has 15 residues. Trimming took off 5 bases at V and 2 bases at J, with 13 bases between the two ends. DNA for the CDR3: TGTGCCAGCAGCCCAGGGAATAGGCCCTACAATGAGCAGTTCTTC. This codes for CASSPGNRPYNEQFF.

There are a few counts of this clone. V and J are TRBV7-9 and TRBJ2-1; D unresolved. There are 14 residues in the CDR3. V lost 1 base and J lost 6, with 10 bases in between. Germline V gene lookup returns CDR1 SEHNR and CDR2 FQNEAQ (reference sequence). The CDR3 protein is CASSLGLFSNEQFF. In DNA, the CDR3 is TGTGCCAGCAGCTTAGGATTGTTTAGCAATGAGCAGTTCTTC.

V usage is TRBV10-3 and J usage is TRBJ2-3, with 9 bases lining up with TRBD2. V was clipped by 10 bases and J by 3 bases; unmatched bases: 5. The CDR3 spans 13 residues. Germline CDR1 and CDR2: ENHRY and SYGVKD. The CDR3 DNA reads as TGTGCCAGTAGCGGGAGTGAGACAGATACGCAGTATTTT. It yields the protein CASSGSETDTQYF.

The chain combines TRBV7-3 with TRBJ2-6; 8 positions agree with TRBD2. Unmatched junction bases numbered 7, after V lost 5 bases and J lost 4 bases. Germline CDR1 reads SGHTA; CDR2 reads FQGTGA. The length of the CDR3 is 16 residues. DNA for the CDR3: TGTGCCAGCAGCCCCTCGGGGGGGACCGGGGCCAACGTCCTGACTTTC. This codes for CASSPSGGTGANVLTF.

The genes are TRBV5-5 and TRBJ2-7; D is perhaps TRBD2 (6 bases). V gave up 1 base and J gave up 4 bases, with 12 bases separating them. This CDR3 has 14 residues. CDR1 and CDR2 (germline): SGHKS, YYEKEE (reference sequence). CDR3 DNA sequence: TGTGCCAGCAGCTTGTGGCTGGGAGGATACGAGCAGTACTTC. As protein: CASSLWLGGYEQYF. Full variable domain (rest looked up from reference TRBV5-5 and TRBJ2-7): DAGVTQSPTHLIKTRGQQVTLRCSPISGHKSVSWYQQVLGQGPQFIFQYYEKEERGRGNFPDRFSARQFPNYSSELNVNALLLGDSALYLCASSLWLGGYEQYFGPGTRLTVT.

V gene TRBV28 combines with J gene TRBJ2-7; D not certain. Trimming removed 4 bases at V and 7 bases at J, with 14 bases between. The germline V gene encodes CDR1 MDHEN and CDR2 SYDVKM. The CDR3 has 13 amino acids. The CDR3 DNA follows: TGTGCCAGCAGTTCCCCATTTAACGGGGAGCAGTACTTC. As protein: CASSSPFNGEQYF.

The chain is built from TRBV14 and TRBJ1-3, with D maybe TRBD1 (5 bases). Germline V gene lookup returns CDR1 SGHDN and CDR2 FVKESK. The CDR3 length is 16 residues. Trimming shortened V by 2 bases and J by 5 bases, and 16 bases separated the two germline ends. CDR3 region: CASSQSGTSGRNTIYF. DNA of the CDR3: TGTGCCAGCAGCCAAAGTGGGACTTCGGGTCGAAACACCATATATTTT. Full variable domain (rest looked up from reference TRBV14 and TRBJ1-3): EAGVTQFPSHSVIEKGQTVTLRCDPISGHDNLYWYRRVMGKEIKFLLHFVKESKQDESGMPNNRFLAERTGGTYSTLKVQPAELEDSGVYFCASSQSGTSGRNTIYFGEGSWLTVV.

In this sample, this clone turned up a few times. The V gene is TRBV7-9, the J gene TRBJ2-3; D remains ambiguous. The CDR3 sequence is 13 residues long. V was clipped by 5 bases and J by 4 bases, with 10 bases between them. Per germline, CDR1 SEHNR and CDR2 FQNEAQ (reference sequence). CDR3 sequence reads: CASSRDSADTQYF. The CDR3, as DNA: TGTGCCAGCAGCCGAGACTCGGCAGATACGCAGTATTTT.

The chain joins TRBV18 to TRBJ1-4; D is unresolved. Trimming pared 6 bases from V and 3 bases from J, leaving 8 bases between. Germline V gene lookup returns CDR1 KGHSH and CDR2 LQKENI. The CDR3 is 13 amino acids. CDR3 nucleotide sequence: TGTGCCAGCTCGGAGGTTTCTAATGAAAAACTGTTTTTT. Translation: CASSEVSNEKLFF.

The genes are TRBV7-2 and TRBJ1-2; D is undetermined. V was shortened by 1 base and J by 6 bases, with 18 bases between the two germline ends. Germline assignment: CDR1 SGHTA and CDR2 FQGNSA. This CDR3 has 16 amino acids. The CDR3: CASSLVSAGWPHGYTF. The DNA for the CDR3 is TGTGCCAGCAGCTTAGTATCGGCAGGATGGCCCCATGGCTACACCTTC.

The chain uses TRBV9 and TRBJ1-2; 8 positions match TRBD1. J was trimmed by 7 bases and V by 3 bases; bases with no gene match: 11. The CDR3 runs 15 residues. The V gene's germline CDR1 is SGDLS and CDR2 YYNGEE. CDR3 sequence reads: CASSDPGGRESGYTF. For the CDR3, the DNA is TGTGCCAGCAGCGACCCAGGGGGCAGGGAGAGTGGCTACACCTTC.

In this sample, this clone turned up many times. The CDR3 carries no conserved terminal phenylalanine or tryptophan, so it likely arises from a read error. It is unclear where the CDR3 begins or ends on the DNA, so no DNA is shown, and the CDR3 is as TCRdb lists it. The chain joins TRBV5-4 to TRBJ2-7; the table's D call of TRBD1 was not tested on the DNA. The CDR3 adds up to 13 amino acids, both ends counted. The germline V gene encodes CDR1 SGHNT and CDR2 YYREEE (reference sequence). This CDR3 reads CASSFDLGQGRLS.

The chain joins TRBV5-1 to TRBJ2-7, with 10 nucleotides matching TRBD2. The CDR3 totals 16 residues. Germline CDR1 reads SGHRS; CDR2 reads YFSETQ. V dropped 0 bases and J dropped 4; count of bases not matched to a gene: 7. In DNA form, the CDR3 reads TGCGCCAGCAGCTTGGGGGTGGTTAGCGGGAGGTACGAGCAGTACTTC. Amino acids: CASSLGVVSGRYEQYF. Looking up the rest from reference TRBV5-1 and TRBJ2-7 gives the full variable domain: KAGVTQTPRYLIKTRGQQVTLSCSPISGHRSVSWYQQTPGQGLQFLFEYFSETQRNKGNFPGRFSGRQFSNSRSEMNVSTLELGDSALYLCASSLGVVSGRYEQYFGPGTRLTVT.